This TCR beta chain was identified during a study of beta chain features in type 1 diabetes. The V gene's germline CDR1 is MGHRA and CDR2 YSYEKL. The ends lost 1 base at V and 4 bases at J; junction bases unmatched: 8. The CDR3 totals 16 residues. The entirety of the isolated RNA underwent reverse transcription, so expressed TCRB transcripts were sequenced. Only in-frame clones appear in the TCRdb table, and some are missing; sequencing was by immunoSEQ multiplex PCR. The data show roughly 500,000 clones, 25% to 35% seen once. The V and J genes are TRBV4-1 and TRBJ2-7, with TRBD1 identical over 9 bases. The sequenced sample consisted of naive CD4+ T cells from blood. The sequence was collected from a man younger than 35 in good health. The CDR3 protein is CASSQAVGTGLYEQYF. CDR3 nucleotides: TGCGCCAGCAGCCAAGCAGTAGGGACAGGGCTATACGAGCAGTACTTC.